This T cell receptor beta chain was captured by sequencing in a study of control samples from healthy donors and cancer patients. The ends lost 4 bases at V and 1 base at J; junction bases unmatched: 11. The CDR3 length is 18 residues. Germline CDR1 and CDR2: LGHDT and YNNKEL (reference sequence). Repertoires were generated with immunoSEQ multiplex PCR, while TCRdb's copy carries only in-frame clones and drops some. The table records roughly 27,000 clones, approximately 91% of them present only once. The V call is TRBV3-1 (or the pseudogene TRBV3-2), the J call TRBJ2-5; 11 nucleotides line up with TRBD1. Sequenced input: PBMCs. The receptor comes from a man aged 45-65 years with lung cancer. The DNA of the CDR3 is TGTGCCAGCAGCCTTGGACAGGGGGCAGGGGCCGGCCAAGAGACCCAGTACTTC. This gives the protein CASSLGQGAGAGQETQYF.